This T cell receptor beta chain was sequenced for a study of T cell clonality in common variable immunodeficiency. This clone was counted ten times or more. The CDR3 is cut off 3 residues early in the read; its end comes from the germline J gene. Both groups were predominantly of Caucasian heritage. Clones were sequenced by immunoSEQ multiplex PCR, and TCRdb holds only the in-frame ones, with some missing. The sample is made up of 45,000 to 60,000 clones, none counted only once. Trimming took 5 bases from V and 5 from J, leaving 12 bases between them. This CDR3 contains 13 residues. Germline lookup yields CDR1 WNHNN and CDR2 SYGVQD (reference sequence).

The sequenced material came from peripheral blood mononuclear cells. The clonotype originates from a person between 18 and 70 years old in good health. The chain combines TRBV10-1 with TRBJ1-1; D perhaps matches TRBD1 (5 bases). The CDR3 protein is CASSKTVETEAFF. CDR3 DNA, as far as it was read: TGCGCCAGCAGTAAGACAGTGGAAACTGAA.